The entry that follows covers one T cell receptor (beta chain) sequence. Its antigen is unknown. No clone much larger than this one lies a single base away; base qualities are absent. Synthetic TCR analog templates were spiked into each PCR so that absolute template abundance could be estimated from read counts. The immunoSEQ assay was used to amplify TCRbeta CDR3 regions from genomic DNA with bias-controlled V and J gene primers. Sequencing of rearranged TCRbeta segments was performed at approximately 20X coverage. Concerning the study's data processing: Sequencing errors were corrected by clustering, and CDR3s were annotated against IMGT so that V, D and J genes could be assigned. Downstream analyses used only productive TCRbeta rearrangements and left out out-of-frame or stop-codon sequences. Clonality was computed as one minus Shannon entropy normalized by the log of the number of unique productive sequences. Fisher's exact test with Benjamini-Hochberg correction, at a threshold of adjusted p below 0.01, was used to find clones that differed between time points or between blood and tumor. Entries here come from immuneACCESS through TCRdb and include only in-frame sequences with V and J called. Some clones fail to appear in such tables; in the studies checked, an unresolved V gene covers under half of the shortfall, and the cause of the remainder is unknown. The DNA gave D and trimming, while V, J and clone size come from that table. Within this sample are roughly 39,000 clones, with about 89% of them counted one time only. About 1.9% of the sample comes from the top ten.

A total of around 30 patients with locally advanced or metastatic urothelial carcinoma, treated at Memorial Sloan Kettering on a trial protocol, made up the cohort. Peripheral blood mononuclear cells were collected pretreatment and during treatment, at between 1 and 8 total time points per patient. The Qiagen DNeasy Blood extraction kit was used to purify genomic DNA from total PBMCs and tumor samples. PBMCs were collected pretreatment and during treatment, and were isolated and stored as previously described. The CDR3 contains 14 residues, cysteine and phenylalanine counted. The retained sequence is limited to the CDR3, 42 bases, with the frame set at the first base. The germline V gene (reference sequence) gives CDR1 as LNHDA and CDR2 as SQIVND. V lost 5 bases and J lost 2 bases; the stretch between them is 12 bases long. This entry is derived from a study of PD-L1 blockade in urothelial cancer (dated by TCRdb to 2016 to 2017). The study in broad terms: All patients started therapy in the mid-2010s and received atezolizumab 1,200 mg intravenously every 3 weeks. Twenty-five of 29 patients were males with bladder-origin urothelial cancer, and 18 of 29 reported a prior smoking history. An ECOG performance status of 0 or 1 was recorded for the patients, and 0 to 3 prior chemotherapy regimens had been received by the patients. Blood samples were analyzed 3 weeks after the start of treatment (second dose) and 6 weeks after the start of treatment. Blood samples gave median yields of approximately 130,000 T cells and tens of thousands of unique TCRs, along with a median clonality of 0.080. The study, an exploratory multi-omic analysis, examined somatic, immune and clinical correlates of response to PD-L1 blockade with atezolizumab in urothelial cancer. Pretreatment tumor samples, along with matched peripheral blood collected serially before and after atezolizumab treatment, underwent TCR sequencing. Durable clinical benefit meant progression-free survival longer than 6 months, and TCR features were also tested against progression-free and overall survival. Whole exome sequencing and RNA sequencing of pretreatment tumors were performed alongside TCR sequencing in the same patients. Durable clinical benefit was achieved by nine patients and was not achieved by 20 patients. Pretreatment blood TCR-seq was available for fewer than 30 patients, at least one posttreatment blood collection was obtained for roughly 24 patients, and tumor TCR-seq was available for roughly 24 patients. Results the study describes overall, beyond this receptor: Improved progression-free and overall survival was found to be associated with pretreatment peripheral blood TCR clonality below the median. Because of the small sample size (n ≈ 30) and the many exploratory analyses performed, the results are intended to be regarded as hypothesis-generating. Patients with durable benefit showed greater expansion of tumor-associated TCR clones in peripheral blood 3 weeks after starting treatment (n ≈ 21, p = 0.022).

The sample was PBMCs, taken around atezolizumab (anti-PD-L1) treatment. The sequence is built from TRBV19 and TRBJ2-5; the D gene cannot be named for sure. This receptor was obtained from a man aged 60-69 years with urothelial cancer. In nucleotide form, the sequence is TGTGCCAGTAGTGCTGGCGGAGCACAAGAGACCCAGTACTTC. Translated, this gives CASSAGGAQETQYF. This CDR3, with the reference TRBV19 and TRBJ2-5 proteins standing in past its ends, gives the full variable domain DGGITQSPKYLFRKEGQNVTLSCEQNLNHDAMYWYRQDPGQGLRLIYYSQIVNDFQKGDIAEGYSVSREKKESFPLTVTSAQKNPTAFYLCASSAGGAQETQYFGPGTRLLVL.